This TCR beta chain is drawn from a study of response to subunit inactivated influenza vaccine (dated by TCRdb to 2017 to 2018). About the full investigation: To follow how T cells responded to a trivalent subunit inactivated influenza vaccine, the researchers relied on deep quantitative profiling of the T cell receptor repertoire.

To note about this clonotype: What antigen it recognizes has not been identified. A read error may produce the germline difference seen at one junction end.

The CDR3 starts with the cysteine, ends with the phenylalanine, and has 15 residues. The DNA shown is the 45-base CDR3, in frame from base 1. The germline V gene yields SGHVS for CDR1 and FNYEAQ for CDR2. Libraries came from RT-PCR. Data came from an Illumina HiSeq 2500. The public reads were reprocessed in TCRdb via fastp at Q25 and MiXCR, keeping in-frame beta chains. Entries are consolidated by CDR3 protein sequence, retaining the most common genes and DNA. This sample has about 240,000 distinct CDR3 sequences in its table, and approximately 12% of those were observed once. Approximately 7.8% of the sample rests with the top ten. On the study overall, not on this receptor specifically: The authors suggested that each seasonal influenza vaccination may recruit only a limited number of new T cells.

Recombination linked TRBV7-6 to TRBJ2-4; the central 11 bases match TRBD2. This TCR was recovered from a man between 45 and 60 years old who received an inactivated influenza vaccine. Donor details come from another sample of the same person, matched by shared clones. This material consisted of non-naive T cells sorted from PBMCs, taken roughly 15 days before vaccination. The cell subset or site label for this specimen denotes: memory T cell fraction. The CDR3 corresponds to CASSPGEDYSSGRGF. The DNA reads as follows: TGTGCCAGCAGCCCTGGAGAGGACTATAGTAGCGGGAGGGGCTTC.